This T cell receptor beta chain comes out of a study of immune characterization of retroperitoneal liposarcoma. Germline V CDR1 and CDR2: SGHVS, FQNEAQ. The CDR3 totals 16 residues. TCRdb recomputed calls from the PCR reads with MiXCR, one row per CDR3 protein. This sample has roughly 10,000 distinct CDR3 sequences, with 27% found just once. The rearrangement links TRBV7-8 to TRBJ2-5, with D possibly being TRBD2 (6 bases). The DNA end is more similar to TRBJ2-7, so the J call may be wrong. This receptor was obtained from a female donor with retroperitoneal liposarcoma. What was sequenced was tumor tissue. The DNA for the CDR3 is TGTGCCAGCAGCTTAGGCGGGGAAGATGGAAAGTACGAGCAGTACTTC. Protein sequence: CASSLGGEDGKYEQYF.